This TCR beta chain was obtained from a study of OX40 agonist ivuxolimab in advanced cancers. Notes on the study in general: Both CD4+ and CD8+ T cell populations in blood had undergone clonal expansion by week 6 at 0.1 to 3.0 mg/kg.

This clone was seen a single time. Its antigen remains unknown. Method: immunoSEQ multiplex PCR; TCRdb's copy keeps in-frame clones and lacks some. The repertoire holds roughly 53,000 clones, with approximately 88% as singletons. The V end was cut by 1 base, the J end by 7 bases, with 11 bases between. Per the germline V gene, CDR1 is MNHEY and CDR2 is SMNVEV (reference sequence). The CDR3 extends over 14 amino acids. This sequence joins TRBV27 and TRBJ1-5; tentative D call: TRBD1 (5 bases). This receptor was taken from an adult with an advanced solid tumor such as melanoma, head and neck, liver or kidney cancer. Source: CD4+ or CD8+ T cells sorted from blood, taken in a trial of the OX40 agonist ivuxolimab. In DNA, the CDR3 is TGTGCCAGCAGTTTATTCGGGGGTAGGCAGCCCCAGCATTTT. It translates to CASSLFGGRQPQHF.